This TCR beta chain was recorded in a study of identical twins. A single record per CDR3 protein comes from TCRdb applying MiXCR to the 5' RACE reads. The repertoire holds about 920,000 distinct CDR3 sequences, with roughly 12% as singletons. Note on this clonotype: Its antigen is still unknown.

Study-wide results and limits: Possibly, invariant MAIT and iNKT cells partly confounded zero-insertion analyses. Conclusions came from cross-sectional statistical analysis, not from following the same donors.

The CDR3 is made up of 13 amino acids. Germline CDR1 reads SQVTM; CDR2 reads ANQGSEA. Trimming took 7 bases from V and 4 from J, leaving 17 bases between them. The data were also submitted as part of a second study, on yellow fever vaccine responses in identical twins.

Sequencing input: PBMCs. The genes are TRBV29-1 and TRBJ2-7; D is possibly TRBD1 (6 bases). The sequence was collected from a woman aged 18 to 35 in good health. The CDR3: CSATRTEDYEQYF. DNA of the CDR3: TGCAGCGCCACGCGGACAGAAGATTACGAGCAGTACTTC.